These 14 T cell receptor beta chains came from one sample sequenced in a study of cytomegalovirus exposure and HLA in healthy donors. PCR was performed using 60 Vbeta and 13 Jbeta primers. Sequencing was performed with immunoSEQ multiplex PCR; in TCRdb, only in-frame clones are kept and a portion is missing. In the table there are 150,000 to 200,000 clones, about 80% of which are singletons. The sequenced material came from PBMCs. Source of these receptors: a middle-aged man in good health and CMV-seropositive.

The rearrangement links TRBV11-3 to TRBJ2-1; D uncertain. The germline V and J ends were trimmed by 1 base and 5 bases, with 6 bases remaining between them. The CDR3 sequence is 13 residues long. The germline V gene has CDR1 SGHNT and CDR2 YENEEA. CDR3 in DNA: TGTGCCAGCAGCTTAGTACAACACAATGAGCAGTTCTTC. It specifies CASSLVQHNEQFF.

This clone was observed a few times. This chain uses TRBV10-1 with TRBJ2-5, with 10 bases aligning to TRBD2. This CDR3 spans 14 amino acids. The germline gives CDR1 WNHNN, CDR2 SYGVQD (reference sequence). The trim removed 5 bases at V and 11 bases at J, leaving 11 bases unmatched. In DNA form, the CDR3 reads TGCGCCAGCAGTACTGGAAGCGGGGGGGCTTCGCAGTACTTC. Residues: CASSTGSGGASQYF.

This clone occurred a few times. This rearrangement joins TRBV5-6 to TRBJ2-5; 8 positions agree with TRBD1. The J call may be mistaken, given a closer DNA end match to TRBJ2-7. Germline CDR1 is SGHDT and CDR2 is YYEEEE. CDR3 size: 16 residues. The CDR3: CASSLTQGAGSYEQYF. The DNA for the CDR3 is TGTGCCAGCAGCTTGACCCAGGGGGCGGGTTCCTACGAGCAGTACTTC.

In this sample, this clone turned up a few times. The chain couples TRBV4-2 to TRBJ2-3; 10 bases are shared with TRBD2. CDR3 length equals 22 residues. V lost 1 base to trimming and J lost 6 bases; unmatched junction nucleotides: 25. In germline, CDR1 is LGHNA, CDR2 YNFKEQ. Here the CDR3 reads CASSQGGGSESSGSVLRDTQYF. DNA of the CDR3: TGTGCCAGCAGCCAAGGCGGAGGAAGTGAGTCTAGCGGGAGTGTCTTAAGGGATACGCAGTATTTT.

This clone was recorded once. The rearrangement uses TRBV4-2 and TRBJ1-5, with D uncertain. Germline CDR1 is LGHNA and CDR2 is YNFKEQ. The CDR3 extends over 14 amino acids. Trimming pared 2 bases from V and 0 bases from J, leaving 5 bases between. Here the CDR3 reads CASSQSGSNQPQHF. The CDR3 bases are TGTGCCAGCAGCCAATCCGGTAGCAATCAGCCCCAGCATTTT.

In this sample, this clone turned up a few times. V and J are TRBV25-1 and TRBJ1-4; D is undetermined. The CDR3 contains 15 residues. Trimming pared 4 bases from V and 7 bases from J, leaving 16 bases between. CDR1 MGHDK and CDR2 SYGVNS come from the germline V gene. The CDR3 nucleotides are TGTGCCAGCAGTGGACGGACTTATCCCCGTGAAAAACTGTTTTTT. Protein: CASSGRTYPREKLFF.

The chain has TRBV5-1 and TRBJ1-6; 10 bases align to TRBD1. This CDR3 spans 16 amino acids. J lost 5 bases, V lost 3 bases, and 5 bases had no gene match. Germline V gene sequence: CDR1 SGHRS, CDR2 YFSETQ. The DNA for the CDR3 is TGCGCCAGCAGCTCCGCGGACAGGGGGGATAATTCACCCCTCCACTTT. It yields the protein CASSSADRGDNSPLHF.

The V and J genes are TRBV5-5 and TRBJ2-3; D remains unclear. Germline V CDR1 and CDR2: SGHKS, YYEKEE (reference sequence). The CDR3 runs 13 residues. Trimming took 3 bases from V and 1 from J, leaving 6 bases between them. For the CDR3, the DNA is TGTGCCAGCAGCTCCATTCGCACAGATACGCAGTATTTT. Translation: CASSSIRTDTQYF.

This clone was seen only a few times. This chain links TRBV7-6 with TRBJ2-7, with a weak D call TRBD1 (5 bases). CDR1 is SGHVS and CDR2 is FNYEAQ in the germline V gene. The CDR3 is made up of 15 amino acids. Trimming cost V 1 base and J 4 bases, with 14 bases left between them. The CDR3 here is CASSLGGQGIYEQYF. CDR3 bases: TGTGCCAGCAGCTTAGGGGGTCAGGGAATATACGAGCAGTACTTC.

The chain recombines TRBV9 with TRBJ2-2, with 16 bases that match TRBD2. Germline lookup yields CDR1 SGDLS and CDR2 YYNGEE. With V trimmed by 3 bases and J by 6 bases, 2 bases remained unmatched. This CDR3 is built from 16 residues. CDR3 nucleotides: TGTGCCAGCAGCGAGGGACTAGCGGGAGGGTCCGGGGAGCTGTTTTTT. It encodes CASSEGLAGGSGELFF.

The rearrangement joins TRBV27 to TRBJ2-7; D possibly corresponds to TRBD1 (6 bases). Deletions cut 2 bases from V and 6 bases from J, with 20 bases between. The CDR3 loop spans 16 amino acids. Germline values: CDR1 MNHEY, CDR2 SMNVEV (reference sequence). The CDR3 loop is CASSLTHEQGGGEQYF. The CDR3 DNA reads TGTGCCAGCAGTTTAACCCACGAACAGGGTGGCGGCGAGCAGTACTTC.

The rearrangement links TRBV18 to TRBJ2-7; 7 bases fit TRBD2. With V trimmed by 0 bases and J by 2 bases, 10 bases remained unmatched. The length of the CDR3 is 17 residues. From germline, CDR1 is KGHSH and CDR2 LQKENI. CDR3 protein: CASSPPLGLAVAYEQYF. In nucleotides, the CDR3 is TGTGCCAGCTCACCACCCTTGGGGCTAGCGGTAGCCTACGAGCAGTACTTC.

This chain joins TRBV27 and TRBJ2-7, with TRBD2 as a possible D gene (6 bases). V lost 3 bases to trimming and J lost 3 bases, with 12 bases between them. This CDR3 spans 14 amino acids. Germline CDR1 reads MNHEY; CDR2 reads SMNVEV (reference sequence). The CDR3, as DNA: TGTGCCAGCAGTTTCGACGGGAGTCTCTACGAGCAGTACTTC. This codes for CASSFDGSLYEQYF.

The J gene is TRBJ1-1, the V gene TRBV27; 10 bases align to TRBD1. The CDR3 is 16 amino acids. The V gene's germline CDR1 is MNHEY and CDR2 SMNVEV (reference sequence). Unmatched junction bases numbered 9, after V lost 3 bases and J lost 5 bases. The CDR3 reads CASSFFRGQGITEAFF. The CDR3, as DNA: TGTGCCAGCAGTTTTTTCAGGGGACAGGGGATAACTGAAGCTTTCTTT.